This passage covers 25 T cell receptor beta chains from one sample sequenced in a study of human T cells and chemical hapten exposure. Treatment meaning: therapeutic diphenylcyclopropenone sensitization with weekly scalp DPC. Individual cDNA molecules (in the library) carried attached unique molecular identifiers. TCRdb re-called the reads with MiXCR, one entry per CDR3 protein. The data contain 3,500 to 4,500 distinct CDR3 sequences, roughly 49% of them seen just once; the ten biggest clones take up 3% to 3.5%. The source material was whole blood, sampled before DPC sensitization or 2, 6, or about 24 weeks after (not recorded which). The source is an adult with alopecia areata. Some clones in this sample may be carry-over from other donors' samples. This table probably holds off-target reads from a library built for another chain.

This chain connects TRBV5-1 to TRBJ2-1, with a tentative D call TRBD2 (5 bases). The V gene's germline CDR1 is SGHRS and CDR2 YFSETQ. Trimming cost V 2 bases and J 8 bases, with 14 bases left between them. The CDR3 is 14 residues long. The CDR3 sequence is CASSFGVGRDEQFF. In DNA, the CDR3 is TGCGCCAGCAGCTTTGGGGTTGGGCGGGATGAGCAGTTCTTC. Using reference TRBV5-1 and TRBJ2-1 for the parts outside the CDR3, the full variable domain is KAGVTQTPRYLIKTRGQQVTLSCSPISGHRSVSWYQQTPGQGLQFLFEYFSETQRNKGNFPGRFSGRQFSNSRSEMNVSTLELGDSALYLCASSFGVGRDEQFFGPGTRLTVL.

This chain uses TRBV2 with TRBJ2-2; tentatively, D is TRBD2 (5 bases). The germline gives CDR1 SNHLY, CDR2 FYNNEI. The CDR3 covers 13 residues. The germline V and J ends were trimmed by 8 bases and 6 bases, with 13 bases remaining between them. CDR3 sequence (DNA): TGTGCCAGCGGTATAGGGAGTGCCGGGGAGCTGTTTTTT. Protein sequence: CASGIGSAGELFF.

The V call is TRBV7-6, the J call TRBJ2-3, with D maybe TRBD2 (6 bases). The germline V gene has CDR1 SGHVS and CDR2 FNYEAQ. Trimming pared 1 base from V and 0 bases from J, leaving 11 bases between. The CDR3 extends over 16 amino acids. The CDR3 nucleotides are TGTGCCAGCAGCTTAGGAGGAGGGAGAAGCACAGATACGCAGTATTTT. Translated, it gives CASSLGGGRSTDTQYF.

The chain is built from TRBV27 and TRBJ2-3; 8 positions agree with TRBD2. CDR1 MNHEY and CDR2 SMNVEV come from the germline V gene (reference sequence). CDR3 size: 14 residues. Unmatched junction bases numbered 9, after V lost 10 bases and J lost 3 bases. CDR3 nucleotides: TGTGCCACTCTCCCGGGACTAGGAACAGATACGCAGTATTTT. This sequence encodes CATLPGLGTDTQYF.

This rearrangement joins TRBV10-3 to TRBJ1-1; no definite D call. Trimming removed 0 bases from V and 1 base from J, with 6 bases in between. CDR1 and CDR2 from the germline V gene are ENHRY and SYGVKD. The CDR3 consists of 14 residues. The CDR3: CAISESVPNTEAFF. The CDR3 region has the DNA TGTGCCATCAGTGAGTCGGTTCCGAACACTGAAGCTTTCTTT.

V is TRBV2 and J is TRBJ2-5, with 9 nucleotides matching TRBD1. This CDR3 is 13 amino acids long. The V gene's germline CDR1 is SNHLY and CDR2 FYNNEI. Losses at the gene ends were 6 bases for V and 6 bases for J; bases not matched to a gene: 5. The CDR3 nucleotides are TGTGCCAGCAGAGCGGACAGGGGAAAGACCCAGTACTTC. Amino acid sequence: CASRADRGKTQYF.

The J gene is TRBJ2-2, the V gene TRBV10-3; D unclear. CDR1 and CDR2 from the germline V gene are ENHRY and SYGVKD. CDR3 length equals 16 residues. V gave up 10 bases and J gave up 0 bases, with 18 bases separating them. The CDR3 sequence is CATNRRWYANTGELFF. The CDR3 region has the DNA TGTGCCACCAACCGCCGTTGGTACGCGAACACCGGGGAGCTGTTTTTT.

The V gene is TRBV18, the J gene TRBJ1-1; TRBD1 is a possible D gene (5 bases). Trimming shortened V by 2 bases and J by 1 base, and 11 bases separated the two germline ends. The CDR3 spans 15 residues. Germline V gives CDR1 KGHSH, CDR2 LQKENI. In nucleotides, the CDR3 is TGTGCCAGCTCACCATTCCAGACAGCGAACACTGAAGCTTTCTTT. Protein: CASSPFQTANTEAFF.

The rearrangement joins TRBV4-3 to TRBJ2-3; D may match TRBD1 or TRBD2 (5 bases each). Germline CDR1 is LGHNA and CDR2 is YSLEER. The V gene lost 4 bases and the J gene lost 4 bases, with 12 bases spanning the gap. The CDR3 is 14 residues long. The CDR3 DNA follows: TGCGCCAGCAGCCGGGGGAATCGGGCAGATACGCAGTATTTT. This translates into CASSRGNRADTQYF.

The count of this clonotype is one. This chain connects TRBV7-2 to TRBJ2-5; D possibly corresponds to TRBD2 (5 bases). Germline V lookup: CDR1 SGHTA, CDR2 FQGNSA. V lost 6 bases to trimming and J lost 4 bases, with 18 bases between them. CDR3 length: 15 amino acids. The CDR3 loop reads CASRSAGLMTETQYF. The CDR3, as DNA: TGTGCCAGCAGGTCCGCGGGCCTGATGACAGAGACCCAGTACTTC.

V is TRBV29-1 and J is TRBJ2-1; D is unresolved. Germline V lookup: CDR1 SQVTM, CDR2 ANQGSEA. Trimming took 6 bases from V and 8 from J, leaving 17 bases between them. CDR3 length: 13 amino acids. CDR3 residues: CSVTEKGMDEQFF. Here the CDR3 DNA reads TGCAGCGTGACGGAAAAGGGCATGGATGAGCAGTTCTTC.

For the CDR3, the DNA is TGTGCCAGCAGCTTAATAGGCCGCGGCGAGACCCAGTACTTC. Protein: CASSLIGRGETQYF. The V and J genes are TRBV11-2 and TRBJ2-5; D gene unclear. CDR1 SGHAT and CDR2 FQNNGV come from the germline V gene. V was pared by 2 bases and J by 5 bases, with 12 bases between. The CDR3 sequence is 14 residues long.

The gene calls are TRBV4-1 and TRBJ2-1; D not resolved. There are 15 residues in the CDR3. In germline, CDR1 is MGHRA, CDR2 YSYEKL. V was cut by 6 bases and J by 3 bases, with 15 bases left in between. In DNA form, the CDR3 reads TGCGCCAGCAGACGAACTAATCTCCTCTACAATGAGCAGTTCTTC. Protein: CASRRTNLLYNEQFF.

This clonotype was detected only a few times. This chain links TRBV7-6 with TRBJ2-1; D is perhaps TRBD2 (6 bases). The CDR3 is made up of 16 amino acids. V shed 7 bases and J shed 0 bases, with 16 bases lying between them. The germline V gene encodes CDR1 SGHVS and CDR2 FNYEAQ. CDR3 protein: CASMEDGGSSYNEQFF. The DNA of the CDR3 is TGTGCCAGCATGGAGGATGGAGGGAGCTCCTACAATGAGCAGTTCTTC.

This clonotype was detected only a few times. The junction differs from germline at one of its ends, possibly a read error. This sequence joins TRBV12-3 or TRBV12-4 and TRBJ2-5, with unresolved D. This CDR3 region has 13 residues. Here the CDR3 reads CASNTLNQETQYF. In DNA, the CDR3 is TGTGCCAGCAACACGCTTAACCAGGAGACCCAGTACTTC.

The chain recombines TRBV5-4 with TRBJ2-2; 11 bases map to TRBD1. Germline CDR1 is SGHNT and CDR2 is YYREEE (reference sequence). The CDR3 has 15 residues. The junction had 1 base not matched to a gene; V was cut back by 4 bases and J by 2 bases. The CDR3, as DNA: TGTGCCAGCAGCAGGACAGGGGGCAACACCGGGGAGCTGTTTTTT. The encoded protein is CASSRTGGNTGELFF.

This clonotype was seen only a few times. The chain couples TRBV5-1 to TRBJ2-3, with no clear D. Between the trimmed V and J ends, which lost 0 bases and 2 bases, there was a span of 13 bases. CDR1 is SGHRS, CDR2 YFSETQ, per germline. CDR3 length: 16 amino acids. The CDR3 spells CASSLAQQTDTDTQYF. In nucleotides, the CDR3 is TGCGCCAGCAGCTTGGCCCAGCAGACCGACACAGATACGCAGTATTTT.

This clonotype showed up just a few times. The CDR3 DNA sequence: TGCGCCAGCAGTGAGACAGGGAGCCCTTACGAGCAGTACTTC. Encoded protein: CASSETGSPYEQYF. V and J are TRBV4-3 and TRBJ2-7; 7 bases fit TRBD1. Germline CDR1 reads LGHNA; CDR2 reads YSLEER. Trimming at V came to 6 bases and at J to 4 bases, leaving 9 bases not matched to a gene. The CDR3 is 14 amino acids.

The chain recombines TRBV20-1 with TRBJ2-1, with 13 bases that match TRBD2. Germline assignment: CDR1 DFQATT and CDR2 SNEGSKA (reference sequence). The CDR3 has 14 amino acids. The DNA for the CDR3 is TGCAGCTACGCGGGACTAGCGGGATTGGGTGAGCAGTTCTTC. It is translated as CSYAGLAGLGEQFF.

This sequence joins TRBV12-3 or TRBV12-4 and TRBJ1-6; tentative D call: TRBD1 (5 bases). V was cut by 6 bases and J by 7 bases, with 13 bases left in between. This CDR3 has 14 amino acids. For the CDR3, the DNA is TGTGCCAGCAGCCTATTCAGGGTGAATTCACCCCTCCACTTT. This encodes CASSLFRVNSPLHF.

This chain connects TRBV28 to TRBJ2-3, with D perhaps TRBD2 (6 bases). The CDR3 contains 16 residues. Germline assignment: CDR1 MDHEN and CDR2 SYDVKM. V was clipped by 4 bases and J by 3 bases, with 17 bases between them. DNA for the CDR3: TGTGCCAGCAGTTCTACAGGAGGGGAAAGGACAGATACGCAGTATTTT. Translated, it gives CASSSTGGERTDTQYF.

This clonotype was observed a few times. The chain couples TRBV7-2 to TRBJ2-7; tentative D call: TRBD1 (6 bases). Germline values: CDR1 SGHTA, CDR2 FQGNSA. This CDR3 has 15 residues. The V end lost 5 bases, the J end lost 1 base, and 15 bases lay between the germline ends. The CDR3 sequence: CASSLTGPRSYEQYF. The CDR3 bases are TGTGCCAGCAGCCTAACAGGGCCACGATCCTACGAGCAGTACTTC.

The chain is built from TRBV28 and TRBJ2-7; D might be TRBD2 (6 bases). The CDR3 sequence is 14 residues long. The germline V and J ends were trimmed by 3 bases and 2 bases, with 11 bases remaining between them. The germline gives CDR1 MDHEN, CDR2 SYDVKM. CDR3 DNA sequence: TGTGCCAGCAGTTTCAGCGGGCAACCCTACGAGCAGTACTTC. It codes for CASSFSGQPYEQYF.

This clonotype turned up a few times. The chain couples TRBV7-8 to TRBJ2-1, with TRBD2 matching 8 bases. Unmatched junction bases numbered 5, after V lost 2 bases and J lost 5 bases. Germline CDR1 and CDR2: SGHVS and FQNEAQ. CDR3 size: 15 residues. The CDR3 region is CASSLRGRPDNEQFF. CDR3 nucleotides: TGTGCCAGCAGCTTACGCGGGAGGCCTGACAATGAGCAGTTCTTC.

The chain is built from TRBV10-1 and TRBJ2-2; possibly TRBD2 for D (6 bases). The V end lost 8 bases, the J end lost 1 base, and 11 bases lay between the germline ends. CDR1 and CDR2 (germline): WNHNN, SYGVQD (reference sequence). The CDR3 length is 14 residues. CDR3 protein: CASGGAENTGELFF. For the CDR3, the DNA is TGCGCCAGCGGAGGGGCGGAGAACACCGGGGAGCTGTTTTTT.